These T cell receptor beta chains were read from a single sample in a study of T cell responses to AZD1222 COVID-19 vaccine. The protocol was immunoSEQ multiplex PCR, while the TCRdb copy is restricted to in-frame clones and leaves out a portion. The table shows roughly 95,000 clones, with roughly 90% occurring only once. The sequences come from peripheral blood, collected on day 0 of AZD1222 vaccination. Receptors were obtained from an adult in good health. Each CDR3 is given with its conserved first and last residue.

TRBV28 | CASRTLRWAARTF
TRBV2 | CASSVQGTHTEAFF
TRBV24-1 | CATSDLSGAYNEQFF
TRBV5-1 | CASSSRSTRTGYNEQFF
TRBV9 | CASSVGSGGNEQYF
TRBV14 | CASSHQYGDNEQFF
TRBV6-5 | CASSGRTSPTDTQYF
TRBV28 | CASSLGQRFSGQYGYTF
TRBV29-1 | CSVRKTGSGGNTEAFF
TRBV19 | CASTTGRDRVYTEAFF
TRBV30 | CAWKDPGRMNTEAFF
TRBV28 | CASSFGQINSPLHF
TRBV4-3 | CASSQDLSGRYHNEQFF
TRBV15 | CATSEEEYTGYTF
TRBV7-3 | CASPPKSPNTEAFF
TRBV3-1/TRBV3-2 | CASSRRTGSYNEQFF
TRBV3-1/TRBV3-2 | CASSQRTATNTEAFF
TRBV15 | CATSRDDETSESGANVLTF